This T cell receptor (beta chain) was observed in a study of T cells after yellow fever vaccination. The wider study: SMART-Seq v4 Ultra Low Input served to prepare low-cell-number fractions.

Turning to this clonotype: Its antigen is not known.

5'RACE template switching produced TCR cDNA carrying a universal primer site and UMIs. TCRdb reprocessed the 5' RACE reads with MiXCR, giving one entry per CDR3 protein. The sample records over 200,000 distinct CDR3 sequences, 5.5% to 8.5% being singletons. Study observations and caveats: Compared with primary, the secondary response was weaker and peaked at day 5, not 15. Overall, a small share of clonotypes was seen in both CD4 and CD8 compartments.

CDR1 is DFQATT and CDR2 is SNEGSKA in the germline V gene (reference sequence). The CDR3 contains 11 residues. V dropped 2 bases and J dropped 3 bases, with 5 bases sitting between them. The origin of this receptor is a man aged 25 to 45 who received the YFV17D yellow fever vaccine. The chain joins TRBV20-1 to TRBJ2-7, with D perhaps matching TRBD1 (5 bases). The sequencing used CD4+ T cells sorted from PBMCs, collected on the day of the yellow fever booster vaccination. CDR3 amino acids: CSARQGYEQYF. CDR3 in DNA: TGCAGTGCTAGACAGGGCTACGAGCAGTACTTC.